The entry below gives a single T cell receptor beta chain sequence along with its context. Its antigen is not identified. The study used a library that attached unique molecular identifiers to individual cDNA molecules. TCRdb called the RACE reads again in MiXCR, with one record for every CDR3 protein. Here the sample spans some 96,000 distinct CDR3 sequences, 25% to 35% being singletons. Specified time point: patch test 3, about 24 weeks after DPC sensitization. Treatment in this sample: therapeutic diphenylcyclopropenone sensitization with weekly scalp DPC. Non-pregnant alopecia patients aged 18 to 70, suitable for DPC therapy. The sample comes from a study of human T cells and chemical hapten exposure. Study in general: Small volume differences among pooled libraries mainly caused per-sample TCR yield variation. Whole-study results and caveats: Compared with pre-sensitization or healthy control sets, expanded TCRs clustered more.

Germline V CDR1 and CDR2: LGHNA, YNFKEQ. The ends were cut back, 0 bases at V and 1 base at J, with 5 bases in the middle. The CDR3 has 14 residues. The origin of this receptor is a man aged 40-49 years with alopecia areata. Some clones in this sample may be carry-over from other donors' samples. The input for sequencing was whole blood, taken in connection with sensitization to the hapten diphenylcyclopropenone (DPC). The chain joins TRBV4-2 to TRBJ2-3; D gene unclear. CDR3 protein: CASSQDYGTDTQYF. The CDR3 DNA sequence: TGTGCCAGCAGCCAAGATTACGGCACAGATACGCAGTATTTT.